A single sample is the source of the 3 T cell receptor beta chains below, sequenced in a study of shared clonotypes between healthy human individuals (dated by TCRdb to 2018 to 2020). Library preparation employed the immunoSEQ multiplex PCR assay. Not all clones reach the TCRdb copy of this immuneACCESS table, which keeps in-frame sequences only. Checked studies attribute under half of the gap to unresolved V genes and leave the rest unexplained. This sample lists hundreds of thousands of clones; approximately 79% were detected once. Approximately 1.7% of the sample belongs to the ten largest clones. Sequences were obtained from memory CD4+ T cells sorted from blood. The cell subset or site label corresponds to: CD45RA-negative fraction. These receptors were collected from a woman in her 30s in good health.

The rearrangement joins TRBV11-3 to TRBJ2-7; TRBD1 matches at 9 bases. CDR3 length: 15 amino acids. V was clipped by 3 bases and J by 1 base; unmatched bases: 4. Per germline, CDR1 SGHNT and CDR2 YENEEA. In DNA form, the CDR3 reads TGTGCCAGCAGCTTGGGACAGGGAAAGTCCTACGAGCAGTACTTC. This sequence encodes CASSLGQGKSYEQYF.

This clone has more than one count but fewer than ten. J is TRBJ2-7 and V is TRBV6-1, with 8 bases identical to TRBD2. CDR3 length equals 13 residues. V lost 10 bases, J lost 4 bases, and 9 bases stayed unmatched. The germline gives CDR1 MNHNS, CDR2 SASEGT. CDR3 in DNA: TGTGCCACAGAACTAGCGGATGGGTACGAGCAGTACTTC. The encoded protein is CATELADGYEQYF.

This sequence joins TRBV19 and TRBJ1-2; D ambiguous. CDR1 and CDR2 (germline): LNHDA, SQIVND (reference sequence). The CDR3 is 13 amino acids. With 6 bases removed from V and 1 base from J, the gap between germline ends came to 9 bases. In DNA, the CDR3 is TGTGCCAGTAGAAAGACACTTAACTATGGCTACACCTTC. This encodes CASRKTLNYGYTF.